These 14 T cell receptor beta chains were all obtained from the same sample, sequenced in a study of T cell repertoires in cytomegalovirus infection. Antigen specificity for these receptors is unknown. TCRdb re-called the reads through MiXCR, storing one row per CDR3 protein. This sample has roughly 800,000 distinct CDR3 sequences, with about 27% found just once. The specimen comprised cultured CD8+ T cells from PBMCs, sampled from culture after CMV antigen stimulation. These receptors were taken from a human donor in good health (CMV status not recorded). Some clones in this sample may be carry-over from other donors' samples.

V gene TRBV27 combines with J gene TRBJ1-6, with D possibly being TRBD1 (5 bases). The CDR3 contains 15 residues. Germline CDR1 and CDR2: MNHEY and SMNVEV (reference sequence). The V end lost 5 bases, the J end lost 8 bases, and 16 bases lay between the germline ends. The CDR3 DNA sequence: TGTGCCAGCAGTCCCTACGGGGGGGTGGATTCACCCCTCCACTTT. Translated: CASSPYGGVDSPLHF.

This clonotype came up a few times. The chain employs TRBV19 and TRBJ2-1, with TRBD2 as a possible D gene (6 bases). This CDR3 comprises 17 residues. The germline CDR1 and CDR2 sequences are LNHDA and SQIVND (reference sequence). With 1 base removed from V and 0 bases from J, the gap between germline ends came to 13 bases. CDR3 in DNA: TGTGCCAGTAGTATAGGGGACTTTAGGAGCTCCTACAATGAGCAGTTCTTC. Translated, it gives CASSIGDFRSSYNEQFF. Using reference TRBV19 and TRBJ2-1 for the parts outside the CDR3, the full variable domain is DGGITQSPKYLFRKEGQNVTLSCEQNLNHDAMYWYRQDPGQGLRLIYYSQIVNDFQKGDIAEGYSVSREKKESFPLTVTSAQKNPTAFYLCASSIGDFRSSYNEQFFGPGTRLTVL.

This chain joins TRBV19 and TRBJ1-2; TRBD1 is a possible D gene (5 bases). V was pared by 8 bases and J by 5 bases, with 12 bases between. The V gene's germline CDR1 is LNHDA and CDR2 SQIVND (reference sequence). The CDR3 covers 12 residues. The CDR3 DNA sequence: TGTGCCAGTCGCCCGGGGCCGTATGGCTACACCTTC. This gives the protein CASRPGPYGYTF.

This clonotype was counted between two and nine times. J is TRBJ2-5 and V is TRBV27; a possible D gene is TRBD2 (5 bases). Germline values: CDR1 MNHEY, CDR2 SMNVEV (reference sequence). This CDR3 contains 16 residues. V lost 2 bases, J lost 2 bases, and 15 bases lay in between. CDR3 region: CASSLSGLEGQETQYF. The CDR3 DNA reads TGTGCCAGCAGTTTAAGCGGTTTGGAAGGTCAAGAGACCCAGTACTTC.

The J gene is TRBJ1-2, the V gene TRBV6-1; D not certain. The length of the CDR3 is 13 residues. V was pared by 3 bases and J by 1 base, with 6 bases between. Germline CDR1 is MNHNS and CDR2 is SASEGT. In DNA form, the CDR3 reads TGTGCCAGCAGTGAGACCCTTAACTATGGCTACACCTTC. Residues: CASSETLNYGYTF.

This clonotype was detected a few times. This chain joins TRBV4-1 and TRBJ2-3, with 11 positions matching TRBD2. The germline CDR1 and CDR2 sequences are MGHRA and YSYEKL. The V gene end was trimmed by 3 bases and the J gene end by 5 bases; junction bases not matched to a gene: 10. This CDR3 spans 17 amino acids. The CDR3 DNA reads as TGCGCCAGCAGCCAGCCCACTAGCGGGGGAAAGAGAGATACGCAGTATTTT. It codes for CASSQPTSGGKRDTQYF.

The gene calls are TRBV2 and TRBJ2-5; a possible D gene is TRBD2 (5 bases). This CDR3 has 15 residues. CDR1 and CDR2 (germline): SNHLY, FYNNEI. V was trimmed by 7 bases and J by 4 bases, leaving 19 bases between them. Here the CDR3 reads CASKPSYRESETQYF. The CDR3 region has the DNA TGTGCCAGCAAACCTTCCTATAGGGAGTCAGAGACCCAGTACTTC.

The V call is TRBV7-8, the J call TRBJ2-3, with 14 nucleotides matching TRBD2. The CDR3 has 18 amino acids. Germline trimming cut 5 bases from V and 6 bases from J; bases unmatched to any gene: 13. Per germline, CDR1 SGHVS and CDR2 FQNEAQ. CDR3 residues: CASSPGTSGGRRRDTQYF. Here the CDR3 DNA reads TGTGCCAGCAGCCCGGGGACTAGCGGGGGCAGACGGCGTGATACGCAGTATTTT. The variable domain in full, completed from reference TRBV7-8 and TRBJ2-3, reads GAGVSQSPRYKVAKRGQDVALRCDPISGHVSLFWYQQALGQGPEFLTYFQNEAQLDKSGLPSDRFFAERPEGSVSTLKIQRTQQEDSAVYLCASSPGTSGGRRRDTQYFGPGTRLTVL.

The chain recombines TRBV20-1 with TRBJ2-2; possibly TRBD2 for D (6 bases). Germline loops: CDR1 DFQATT, CDR2 SNEGSKA (reference sequence). Trimming left V 5 bases short and J 1 base short, with 14 bases between. The CDR3 has 15 residues. The CDR3 here is CSAPSGGLNTGELFF. CDR3 bases: TGCAGTGCTCCAAGTGGGGGGTTGAACACCGGGGAGCTGTTTTTT.

This clonotype was seen a handful of times. V gene TRBV12-3 or TRBV12-4 combines with J gene TRBJ1-4, with TRBD1 matching 7 bases. Losses at the gene ends were 3 bases for V and 3 bases for J; bases not matched to a gene: 1. The CDR3 runs to 14 residues. CDR3 protein: CASSFQGANEKLFF. CDR3 sequence (DNA): TGTGCCAGCAGTTTTCAGGGGGCTAATGAAAAACTGTTTTTT.

This clonotype has just a few counts. The chain carries TRBV6-2 or TRBV6-3 and TRBJ2-4; TRBD1 or TRBD2 may be the D gene (5 bases each). This CDR3 region has 16 residues. V was clipped by 7 bases and J by 3 bases, with 19 bases between them. The germline V gene has CDR1 MNHEY and CDR2 SVGEGT. CDR3 residues: CASTLGRRTHKNIQYF. In DNA form, the CDR3 reads TGTGCCAGCACCCTCGGTCGGAGGACACACAAAAACATTCAGTACTTC.

V and J are TRBV10-3 and TRBJ2-1; D possibly uses TRBD1 or TRBD2 (6 bases each). Trimming pared 6 bases from V and 8 bases from J, leaving 11 bases between. Germline assignment: CDR1 ENHRY and CDR2 SYGVKD. This CDR3 comprises 12 residues. The CDR3 here is CAISWGADEQFF. The CDR3, as DNA: TGTGCCATCAGCTGGGGGGCTGATGAGCAGTTCTTC.

The rearrangement uses TRBV19 and TRBJ2-1, with D uncertain. This CDR3 contains 14 residues. The germline CDR1 and CDR2 sequences are LNHDA and SQIVND (reference sequence). Trimming left V 5 bases short and J 1 base short, with 9 bases between. CDR3: CASSAGNSYNEQFF. The DNA for the CDR3 is TGTGCCAGTAGTGCTGGTAATTCCTACAATGAGCAGTTCTTC. Full variable domain (remainder filled in from reference TRBV19 and TRBJ2-1): DGGITQSPKYLFRKEGQNVTLSCEQNLNHDAMYWYRQDPGQGLRLIYYSQIVNDFQKGDIAEGYSVSREKKESFPLTVTSAQKNPTAFYLCASSAGNSYNEQFFGPGTRLTVL.

The chain is built from TRBV5-1 and TRBJ2-5, with D maybe TRBD1 (5 bases). V lost 4 bases to trimming and J lost 2 bases, with 9 bases between them. The CDR3 spans 13 residues. CDR1 and CDR2 (germline): SGHRS, YFSETQ. The CDR3 sequence is CASSRTRQETQYF. The CDR3 nucleotides are TGCGCCAGCAGCAGGACAAGGCAAGAGACCCAGTACTTC.